The rows below give T cell receptor beta chains drawn from one sample of a study of T cell responses to AZD1222 COVID-19 vaccine. Clones were sequenced by immunoSEQ multiplex PCR, and TCRdb holds only the in-frame ones, with some missing. In the table there are some 150,000 clones, about 90% of which are singletons. The specimen was peripheral blood, collected 28 days after the second AZD1222 dose. These receptor sequences come from an adult who received the AZD1222 COVID-19 vaccine. CDR3s include the opening cysteine and the closing phenylalanine or tryptophan. The order of the fields is D gene, V gene, clone size, J gene, CDR3 DNA, CDR3 protein. D genes are given only for firm matches. A clone size is listed for some rows: how often the clone was seen (once, few, many), or a class if it is expanded.

.,TRBV27,.,TRBJ2-7,TGTGCCAGCAGGCCGTTAGAGAGGCTATACGAGCAGTACTTC,CASRPLERLYEQYF
TRBD1,TRBV28,.,TRBJ1-1,TGTGCCAGCAGTTTAAGGCATCTGGGACAGGGGGTGAACACTGAAGCTTTCTTT,CASSLRHLGQGVNTEAFF
.,TRBV7-2,.,TRBJ1-5,TGTGCCAGCAGCCCGACACGTAGTGAGCCCCAGCATTTT,CASSPTRSEPQHF
.,TRBV6-2/TRBV6-3,once,TRBJ2-1,TGTGCCAGCAGTTCGACGGCCAATGAGCAGTTCTTC,CASSSTANEQFF
.,TRBV5-4,.,TRBJ2-5,TGTGCCAGCAGCTTAAACGGGGGACGCCAAGAGACCCAGTACTTC,CASSLNGGRQETQYF
TRBD2,TRBV28,.,TRBJ2-7,TGTGCCAGCAGTTGGGGGACTAGCGGGAGCTGGTCCTACGAGCAGTACTTC,CASSWGTSGSWSYEQYF
.,TRBV28,.,TRBJ2-2,TGTGCCAGCAGTGGAGTGGAGCTGTTTTTT,CASSGVELFF
.,TRBV29-1,.,TRBJ1-2,TGCAGCGTTGCCAGGGCCCTTCGTGATGGCTACACCTTC,CSVARALRDGYTF
TRBD1,TRBV11-3,.,TRBJ1-2,TGTGCCAGCAGCTTAAGGGGGCGCAAAGGGACTAGCTATGGCTACACCTTC,CASSLRGRKGTSYGYTF
.,TRBV7-2,once,TRBJ1-1,TGTGCCAGCAGCTCGATTACAGGGAACACTGAAGCTTTCTTT,CASSSITGNTEAFF
.,TRBV24-1,.,TRBJ1-2,TGTGCCACCAGTGAGGGGGGCGAGAATGGCTACACCTTC,CATSEGGENGYTF
TRBD1,TRBV6-5,.,TRBJ2-3,TGTGCCAGCAACCCTAGGGGACAGAGCACAGATACGCAGTATTTT,CASNPRGQSTDTQYF
TRBD2,TRBV28,.,TRBJ2-7,TGTGCCAGCAGTTTTCATCTAGCGGGGCTGACCTACGAGCAGTACTTC,CASSFHLAGLTYEQYF
TRBD2,TRBV11-2,.,TRBJ2-3,TGTGCCAGCAGCGCGTTAGCGGGTAACCACCGCACAGATACGCAGTATTTT,CASSALAGNHRTDTQYF
TRBD2,TRBV5-4,.,TRBJ2-1,TGTGCCAGCAGTCCTAGGGGGACTAGCGCGTACAATGAGCAGTTCTTC,CASSPRGTSAYNEQFF
TRBD1,TRBV27,.,TRBJ1-6,TGTGCCAGCAGTCCTTACCCGGGACAGGGGGGAAATTCACCCCTCCACTTT,CASSPYPGQGGNSPLHF
.,TRBV7-9,once,TRBJ2-3,TGTGCCAGCAGCTTAGAAAGGGTGTCAGATACGCAGTATTTT,CASSLERVSDTQYF
.,TRBV20-1,.,TRBJ1-1,TGCAGTGCAATCGACACTGAAGCTTTCTTT,CSAIDTEAFF
.,TRBV28,.,TRBJ1-2,TGTGCCAGCAGTATGGACAGCCACTATGGCTACACCTTC,CASSMDSHYGYTF
.,TRBV5-1,.,TRBJ1-5,TGCGCCAGCAGCTACGGTAGCAATCAGCCCCAGCATTTT,CASSYGSNQPQHF
.,TRBV27,.,TRBJ1-6,TGTGCCAGCGCCTGGGGGCAGGATGAGGGCTCACCCCTCCACTTT,CASAWGQDEGSPLHF
.,TRBV19,.,TRBJ1-1,TGTGCCAGTAGTATAGTCGGAAGGGTGGGGACTGAAGCTTTCTTT,CASSIVGRVGTEAFF
TRBD2,TRBV9,.,TRBJ2-2,TGTGCCAGCAGCCCCTTCGAGCTCCGGGGGGGTATCACCGGGGAGCTGTTTTTT,CASSPFELRGGITGELFF
TRBD2,TRBV19,once,TRBJ2-1,TGTGCCAGTAGTTCGGGGGGGATGTTTTACAATGAGCAGTTCTTC,CASSSGGMFYNEQFF
.,TRBV24-1,.,TRBJ2-1,TGTGCCACCAGCCCGGTGGGCGATGAGCAGTTCTTC,CATSPVGDEQFF
.,TRBV29-1,.,TRBJ1-2,TGCAGCGTTGAAGTTAAGGGGAAGGTGGGGGGCTACACCTTC,CSVEVKGKVGGYTF
.,TRBV28,.,TRBJ1-5,TGTGCCAGCGGGTTTACCCCGACAGGACAGTTTAATCAGCCCCAGCATTTT,CASGFTPTGQFNQPQHF